The rows below give T cell receptor beta chains drawn from one sample of a study of shared clonotypes between healthy human individuals. The repertoire was sequenced with immunoSEQ multiplex PCR; TCRdb's copy has only in-frame clones and lacks some. The repertoire has some 1,100,000 clones, approximately 80% of them found once; the top ten carry 0.5% to 0.6%. The sequencing sample was made of memory CD4+ T cells from PBMCs. The source is a man aged 18 to 30 in good health. Some clones in this sample may be carry-over from other donors' samples. The CDR3 runs from the conserved cysteine through the conserved F or W. The D gene is left open where the match is weak. Some rows mark clone size as missing; the rest say once, few, many or name a class of expanded clone.

>TRBV5-4|TRBJ1-4|many|TRBD1
TGTGCCAGCAGCTTGTGGCGGGACAGGGGGAGAACTAATGAAAAACTGTTTTTT
CASSLWRDRGRTNEKLFF
>TRBV5-5|TRBJ2-3|NA|TRBD2
TGTGCCAGCAGCCCCGTTAGCGGGGTCACAGATACGCAGTATTTT
CASSPVSGVTDTQYF
>TRBV29-1|TRBJ2-7|NA|NA
TGCAGCGCGGGACTTTCCTCCTACGAGCAGTACTTC
CSAGLSSYEQYF
>TRBV27|TRBJ2-2|NA|NA
TGTGCCAGCAGCCCCCTCTCGGGGGGCGCGCTTGACGGGGAGCTGTTTTTT
CASSPLSGGALDGELFF
>TRBV2|TRBJ2-1|NA|NA
TGTGCCAGCAGCGGCGATCATATGGGTGAGCAGTTCTTC
CASSGDHMGEQFF
>TRBV11-3|TRBJ2-3|NA|NA
TGTGCCAGCAGCTTGAGGGGGGGGCAGGGCACAGATACGCAGTATTTT
CASSLRGGQGTDTQYF
>TRBV28|TRBJ2-7|few|TRBD2
TGTGCCAGCAGTTTAATTACTAGCGGGAGAGGGGACGAGCAGTACTTC
CASSLITSGRGDEQYF
>TRBV28|TRBJ2-7|NA|NA
TGTGCCAGCAGTGGGGACCTCATGGGATACTACGAGCAGTACTTC
CASSGDLMGYYEQYF
>TRBV28|TRBJ2-5|NA|NA
TGTGCCAGCCAGGGGTACCAAGAGACCCAGTACTTC
CASQGYQETQYF
>TRBV5-1|TRBJ2-7|NA|TRBD1
TGCGCCAGCAGCCCCGCAACAGGGGGCATCCACGAGCAGTACTTC
CASSPATGGIHEQYF
>TRBV18|TRBJ2-7|few|TRBD2
TGTGCCAGCTCACCCGTCGTTTTGGGGACTAGGGATTCCTACGAGCAGTACTTC
CASSPVVLGTRDSYEQYF
>TRBV7-3|TRBJ2-7|NA|NA
TGTGCCAGCAGTCCCGACAGACACACCTACGAGCAGTACTTC
CASSPDRHTYEQYF
>TRBV5-1|TRBJ2-1|NA|TRBD2
TGCGCCAGCAGCTTGGATGTTAGCGGGACTAATGAGCAGTTCTTC
CASSLDVSGTNEQFF
>TRBV4-1|TRBJ2-3|NA|NA
TGCGCCAGCAGCATCAGGACCGCAGATACGCAGTATTTT
CASSIRTADTQYF
>TRBV19|TRBJ1-1|NA|TRBD1
TGTGCCAGTAGTTACAGGGAGGGGGCTGACACTGAAGCTTTCTTT
CASSYREGADTEAFF
>TRBV5-8|TRBJ2-7|NA|NA
TGTGCCAGCACCACCTGGACAGAGGCCTACGAGCAGTACTTC
CASTTWTEAYEQYF
>TRBV7-9|TRBJ2-7|NA|NA
TGTGCCAGCAGCTTCGAAGGCGAGCAGTACTTC
CASSFEGEQYF
>TRBV28|TRBJ2-1|NA|NA
TGTGCCAGCAGGGGGGGCACCGGGATTTCATACAATGAGCAGTTCTTC
CASRGGTGISYNEQFF
>TRBV5-1|TRBJ2-7|NA|TRBD1
TGCGCCAGCAGCTCCGGGGACAGGAACTCCTACGAGCAGTACTTC
CASSSGDRNSYEQYF
>TRBV7-9|TRBJ2-7|NA|NA
TGTGCCAGCTCCTGGACCGCAAGTGGGGAGCAGTACTTC
CASSWTASGEQYF